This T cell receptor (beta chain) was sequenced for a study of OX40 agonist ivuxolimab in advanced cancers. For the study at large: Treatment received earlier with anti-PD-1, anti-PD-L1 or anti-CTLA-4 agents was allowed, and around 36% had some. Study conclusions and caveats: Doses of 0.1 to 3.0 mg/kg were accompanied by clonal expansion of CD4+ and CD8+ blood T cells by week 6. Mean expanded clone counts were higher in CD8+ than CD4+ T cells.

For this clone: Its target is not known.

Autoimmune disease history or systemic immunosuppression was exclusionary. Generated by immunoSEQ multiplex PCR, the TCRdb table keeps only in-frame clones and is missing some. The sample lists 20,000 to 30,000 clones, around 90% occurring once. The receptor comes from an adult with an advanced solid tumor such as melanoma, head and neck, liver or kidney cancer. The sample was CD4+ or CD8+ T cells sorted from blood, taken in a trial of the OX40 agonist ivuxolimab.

CDR3 protein: CASSQQGFIEFF. The DNA for the CDR3 is TGTGCCAGCAGCCAACAGGGGTTTATCGAGTTCTTC. The chain carries TRBV14 and TRBJ2-1; a possible D gene is TRBD1 (6 bases). There are 12 residues in the CDR3. V lost 2 bases to trimming and J lost 14 bases, with 13 bases between them. Germline V gives CDR1 SGHDN, CDR2 FVKESK.